Below are 30 T cell receptor beta chains sequenced from a single sample in a study of identical twins. Each CDR3 protein gets one entry after TCRdb re-called the 5' RACE reads with MiXCR. The sample lists some 710,000 distinct CDR3 sequences; approximately 6.1% were seen once. Sequencing was performed on naive T cells sorted from blood. These receptors were taken from a man between 18 and 35 years old in good health.

This clonotype occurred many times. The chain links TRBV12-3 or TRBV12-4 to TRBJ1-1; no firm D call. This CDR3 region has 13 residues. V lost 7 bases and J 1 base, leaving 10 bases between the germline ends. The CDR3 DNA follows: TGTGCCAGCACCCGCCGGGGGAACACTGAAGCTTTCTTT. Its protein is CASTRRGNTEAFF.

This chain uses TRBV28 with TRBJ2-1, with TRBD2 matching 15 bases. This CDR3 has 19 amino acids. Losses at the gene ends were 4 bases for V and 1 base for J; bases not matched to a gene: 8. Germline V lookup: CDR1 MDHEN, CDR2 SYDVKM. The CDR3 region is CASSSPGLAGGGSYNEQFF. In nucleotides, the CDR3 is TGTGCCAGCAGTTCCCCAGGACTAGCGGGAGGGGGATCCTACAATGAGCAGTTCTTC.

The table lists this clonotype with many counts. V usage is TRBV12-5 and J usage is TRBJ2-5; 11 nucleotides match TRBD1. CDR3 length: 14 amino acids. V shed 11 bases, J shed 5 bases, and the junction held 10 bases outside the gene matches. Germline V gene sequence: CDR1 LGHNT, CDR2 FRNRAP. CDR3 in amino acids: CAPPRDRGFETQYF. The CDR3 DNA follows: TGTGCTCCACCCCGGGACAGGGGGTTCGAGACCCAGTACTTC. The whole variable domain, remainder taken from reference TRBV12-5 and TRBJ2-5, is DARVTQTPRHKVTEMGQEVTMRCQPILGHNTVFWYRQTMMQGLELLAYFRNRAPLDDSGMPKDRFSAEMPDATLATLKIQPSEPRDSAVYFCAPPRDRGFETQYFGPGTRLLVL.

This chain joins TRBV7-2 and TRBJ2-3, with 7 bases aligning to TRBD1. Trimming removed 4 bases from V and 6 bases from J; junction bases left unmatched: 7. Germline V gene data show CDR1 as SGHTA and CDR2 as FQGNSA. The CDR3 contains 14 residues. CDR3 sequence (DNA): TGTGCCAGCAGCTATCGCGCACAGGGGGATACGCAGTATTTT. Translation gives CASSYRAQGDTQYF.

This clonotype appeared a few times. The gene calls are TRBV6-1 and TRBJ1-6; unclear D gene. Germline V gene sequence: CDR1 MNHNS, CDR2 SASEGT. This CDR3 contains 16 residues. V shed 6 bases and J shed 8 bases, with 20 bases lying between them. CDR3 region: CASSRARSSTDSPLHF. CDR3 in DNA: TGTGCCAGCAGCCGAGCTCGATCTTCGACTGATTCACCCCTCCACTTT.

The chain is built from TRBV28 and TRBJ2-7; D gene ambiguous. Germline-derived CDR1 and CDR2 are MDHEN and SYDVKM. This CDR3 region has 13 residues. Trimming took off 8 bases at V and 5 bases at J, with 16 bases between the two ends. Here the CDR3 DNA reads TGTGCCAGCCTGCAGACCGTTTTGAACGAGCAGTACTTC. It codes for CASLQTVLNEQYF.

In this sample, this clonotype turned up many times. This chain connects TRBV20-1 to TRBJ1-5; 9 nucleotides match TRBD1. Germline assignment: CDR1 DFQATT and CDR2 SNEGSKA (reference sequence). This CDR3 region has 14 residues. V was clipped by 6 bases and J by 6 bases; unmatched bases: 9. This chain's CDR3 is CSARPDRGFQPQHF. In nucleotides, the CDR3 is TGCAGTGCGAGACCGGACAGGGGCTTTCAGCCCCAGCATTTT.

In its sample, this clonotype was seen a few times. V is TRBV10-1 and J is TRBJ2-6; D might be TRBD2 (5 bases). There are 17 residues in the CDR3. CDR1 is WNHNN, CDR2 SYGVQD, per germline (reference sequence). V was clipped by 3 bases and J by 4 bases, with 16 bases between them. The CDR3 DNA reads TGCGCCAGCAGTGAAAAAGCGGTAGGGTTAGGGGCCAACGTCCTGACTTTC. Encoded protein: CASSEKAVGLGANVLTF.

The V gene is TRBV6-1, the J gene TRBJ1-1, with D uncertain. Trimming cost V 6 bases and J 4 bases, with 12 bases left between them. CDR1 and CDR2 (germline): MNHNS, SASEGT. CDR3 length: 13 amino acids. The CDR3 is CASSPTTGTEAFF. The CDR3 DNA sequence: TGTGCCAGCAGCCCGACTACCGGCACTGAAGCTTTCTTT.

The gene calls are TRBV7-6 and TRBJ1-3; D is unclear. CDR1 is SGHVS and CDR2 is FNYEAQ in the germline V gene. V shed 1 base and J shed 2 bases, with 12 bases lying between them. There are 16 residues in the CDR3. This CDR3 is CASSLGALSPGNTIYF. CDR3 coding DNA: TGTGCCAGCAGCTTAGGGGCGCTGAGTCCTGGAAACACCATATATTTT.

The V gene is TRBV7-2, the J gene TRBJ2-1; TRBD2 matches at 9 bases. Trimming cost V 4 bases and J 7 bases; bases outside gene matches: 8. This CDR3 has 15 amino acids. Looked up from germline, CDR1 is SGHTA and CDR2 is FQGNSA. DNA of the CDR3: TGTGCCAGCAGCTGGGGGAGGACTAGCGATAATGAGCAGTTCTTC. Translating it yields CASSWGRTSDNEQFF.

The rearrangement links TRBV5-1 to TRBJ2-5; tentatively, D is TRBD1 (5 bases). CDR1 is SGHRS, CDR2 YFSETQ, per germline. Trimming removed 0 bases from V and 5 bases from J, with 14 bases in between. The CDR3 consists of 15 residues. The CDR3 bases are TGCGCCAGCAGCTTGGAGGGTCGGCAGGGTGAGACCCAGTACTTC. It yields the protein CASSLEGRQGETQYF.

The rearrangement links TRBV10-1 to TRBJ2-2; D not resolved. Germline V gene sequence: CDR1 WNHNN, CDR2 SYGVQD (reference sequence). The CDR3 extends over 15 amino acids. V lost 4 bases and J 2 bases, leaving 11 bases between the germline ends. The CDR3 spells CASSVAALNTGELFF. CDR3 in DNA: TGCGCCAGCAGTGTAGCAGCACTAAACACCGGGGAGCTGTTTTTT.

This clonotype was counted at least ten times. J is TRBJ2-5 and V is TRBV5-1, with D unresolved. V gave up 0 bases and J gave up 5 bases, with 11 bases separating them. The germline CDR1 and CDR2 sequences are SGHRS and YFSETQ. The CDR3 sequence is 14 residues long. Written as DNA, the CDR3 is TGCGCCAGCAGCTTGGAGCCAGGTTGGGAGACCCAGTACTTC. This translates into CASSLEPGWETQYF.

This clonotype was seen at least ten times. The chain recombines TRBV7-2 with TRBJ2-1, with D possibly matching TRBD1 (6 bases). Per germline, CDR1 SGHTA and CDR2 FQGNSA. This CDR3 contains 14 residues. With 3 bases removed from V and 8 bases from J, the gap between germline ends came to 14 bases. This chain's CDR3 is CASSFGAGGDEQFF. CDR3 sequence (DNA): TGTGCCAGCAGCTTCGGAGCTGGGGGCGATGAGCAGTTCTTC.

This clonotype was observed a few times. This chain uses TRBV5-1 with TRBJ1-3; D may be TRBD1 (6 bases). The CDR3 is 18 amino acids. In germline, CDR1 is SGHRS, CDR2 YFSETQ. V lost 3 bases and J lost 1, with 20 bases in between. The CDR3 reads CASSSLPRQDGSGNTIYF. The CDR3 DNA sequence: TGCGCCAGCAGCTCCCTCCCGAGACAGGATGGATCTGGAAACACCATATATTTT.

This clonotype has a handful of counts. The DNA of the CDR3 is TGTGCCAGCAGCCCCCTACTAGGATCCTCTGGGGCCAACGTCCTGACTTTC. This codes for CASSPLLGSSGANVLTF. The chain carries TRBV5-6 and TRBJ2-6; D perhaps matches TRBD2 (5 bases). The CDR3 is made up of 17 amino acids. With 4 bases removed from V and 0 bases from J, the gap between germline ends came to 14 bases. Germline V lookup: CDR1 SGHDT, CDR2 YYEEEE.

This clonotype was recorded at least ten times. The chain couples TRBV20-1 to TRBJ2-5; 7 bases are a match to TRBD1. The CDR3 loop spans 11 amino acids. In germline, CDR1 is DFQATT, CDR2 SNEGSKA (reference sequence). The CDR3 nucleotides read TGCAGGGGACAGATTCGGGAGACCCAGTACTTC. It yields the protein CRGQIRETQYF.

This clonotype was observed at least ten times. The chain combines TRBV5-1 with TRBJ1-1, with D perhaps matching TRBD1 (6 bases). Germline CDR1 is SGHRS and CDR2 is YFSETQ. V was trimmed by 3 bases and J by 1 base, leaving 13 bases between them. This CDR3 is 15 amino acids long. The CDR3 spells CASSYRRGANTEAFF. The CDR3 nucleotides read TGCGCCAGCAGCTACCGGAGGGGGGCGAACACTGAAGCTTTCTTT.

CDR3: CSAPLGNRGPEEQYF. In nucleotides, the CDR3 is TGCAGTGCCCCCTTGGGGAACAGGGGCCCCGAGGAGCAGTACTTC. V usage is TRBV20-1 and J usage is TRBJ2-7; 7 bases are shared with TRBD1. In germline, CDR1 is DFQATT, CDR2 SNEGSKA (reference sequence). This CDR3 contains 15 residues. V lost 6 bases to trimming and J lost 7 bases; unmatched junction nucleotides: 18.

There are many counts of this clonotype. The rearrangement joins TRBV9 to TRBJ2-4, with unresolved D. CDR1 is SGDLS, CDR2 YYNGEE, per germline. This CDR3 spans 12 amino acids. V shed 0 bases and J shed 8 bases, with 6 bases lying between them. Here the CDR3 reads CASSVDGDIQYF. The DNA of the CDR3 is TGTGCCAGCAGCGTAGATGGGGACATTCAGTACTTC.

For this clonotype: A single base separates this from a much larger clone, so it may be a read error. No conserved phenylalanine or tryptophan ends this CDR3, so it is likely a read error. J is TRBJ2-7 and V is TRBV12-3 or TRBV12-4; TRBD1 matches at 7 bases. After removal of 5 bases from V and 0 bases from J, the junction contained 7 bases not matched to a gene. This CDR3 has 15 residues. The CDR3 reads CASSKDRALSYEQYY. In nucleotides, the CDR3 is TGTGCCAGCAGTAAAGACAGGGCTCTCTCCTACGAGCAGTACTAC.

This clonotype was recorded a few times. The chain recombines TRBV11-1 with TRBJ2-1, with 11 bases fitting TRBD2. The CDR3 spans 21 residues. V was pared by 2 bases and J by 1 base, with 16 bases of the junction left unmatched. Germline V CDR1 and CDR2: SGHAT, FQDESV (reference sequence). The CDR3 reads CASSLRLVPLAGEISYNEQFF. The CDR3 bases are TGTGCCAGCAGCTTACGCTTGGTACCACTAGCGGGAGAAATTTCCTACAATGAGCAGTTCTTC.

This clonotype was detected only a few times. The rearrangement links TRBV28 to TRBJ2-1, with 10 bases aligning to TRBD1. The CDR3 runs to 16 residues. The germline V gene has CDR1 MDHEN and CDR2 SYDVKM. Trimming cost V 4 bases and J 7 bases; bases outside gene matches: 10. The DNA for the CDR3 is TGTGCCAGCAGTTGGGGGAGACAGGGGGCAGGTAATGAGCAGTTCTTC. Its translation: CASSWGRQGAGNEQFF.

This clonotype occurred many times. The chain is built from TRBV6-1 and TRBJ2-1; D is undetermined. The CDR3 is 13 amino acids. V lost 0 bases and J 9 bases, leaving 9 bases between the germline ends. Germline V gene data show CDR1 as MNHNS and CDR2 as SASEGT. DNA for the CDR3: TGTGCCAGCAGTGAAGCGCTTCAGGTTGAGCAGTTCTTC. Protein product: CASSEALQVEQFF.

Only a few counts were recorded for this clonotype. The chain uses TRBV11-3 and TRBJ2-7; tentatively, D is TRBD1 (5 bases). CDR3 size: 16 residues. Germline V CDR1 and CDR2: SGHNT, YENEEA. Trimming left V 0 bases short and J 2 bases short, with 14 bases between. The DNA of the CDR3 is TGTGCCAGCAGCTTAGATCTCCCAGGGTACCCCTACGAGCAGTACGTC. Amino acid sequence: CASSLDLPGYPYEQYV.

This clonotype was observed a handful of times. The chain links TRBV28 to TRBJ2-7, with D possibly matching TRBD1 (5 bases). CDR1 MDHEN and CDR2 SYDVKM come from the germline V gene. This CDR3 has 17 residues. The V end was cut by 5 bases, the J end by 2 bases, with 22 bases between. Here the CDR3 reads CASSPTGSSKLPYEQYF. CDR3 nucleotides: TGTGCCAGCAGTCCCACAGGCTCCTCGAAGCTCCCCTACGAGCAGTACTTC.

This clonotype occurred many times. This sequence joins TRBV20-1 and TRBJ1-5; 9 positions match TRBD1. After removal of 4 bases from V and 11 bases from J, the junction contained 12 bases not matched to a gene. CDR1 and CDR2 (germline): DFQATT, SNEGSKA (reference sequence). The CDR3 runs 14 residues. The CDR3, as DNA: TGCAGTGCTAAGGCAGGACAGGGGACTTGGGCCCAGCATTTT. Its translation: CSAKAGQGTWAQHF.

CDR3 residues: CASSYGLGLPYEQYF. In DNA form, the CDR3 reads TGTGCCAGCAGCTACGGCCTGGGACTACCTTACGAGCAGTACTTC. The genes are TRBV7-9 and TRBJ2-7, with TRBD2 identical over 7 bases. The germline V gene encodes CDR1 SEHNR and CDR2 FQNEAQ (reference sequence). The CDR3 runs to 15 residues. With V trimmed by 4 bases and J by 4 bases, 10 bases remained unmatched.

The sample holds many counts of this clonotype. V gene TRBV20-1 combines with J gene TRBJ1-5; 8 bases agree with TRBD1. Germline loops: CDR1 DFQATT, CDR2 SNEGSKA (reference sequence). Trimming cost V 3 bases and J 7 bases; bases outside gene matches: 5. The length of the CDR3 is 13 residues. The CDR3 region is CSASRGRGQPQHF. As DNA, the CDR3 is TGCAGTGCTAGCAGGGGGCGCGGCCAGCCCCAGCATTTT.